The clone carrying this T cell receptor beta chain was recorded many times. This entry belongs to a study of T cells after yellow fever vaccination. TCRdb redid the calling of the 5' RACE reads with MiXCR, one entry per CDR3 protein. The sample carries approximately 300,000 distinct CDR3 sequences, around 6.8% recorded once. V gave up 0 bases and J gave up 5 bases, with 9 bases separating them. From germline, CDR1 is DFQATT and CDR2 SNEGSKA (reference sequence). The CDR3 is 13 residues long. This material consisted of PBMCs, taken more than 40 days after the first yellow fever vaccination. The chain joins TRBV20-1 to TRBJ2-3; D is ambiguous. The clonotype was recovered from a man aged 18 to 29 who received the YFV17D yellow fever vaccine. The CDR3 is CSARDRRLDTQYF. CDR3 nucleotide sequence: TGCAGTGCTAGAGATCGCCGACTAGATACGCAGTATTTT.